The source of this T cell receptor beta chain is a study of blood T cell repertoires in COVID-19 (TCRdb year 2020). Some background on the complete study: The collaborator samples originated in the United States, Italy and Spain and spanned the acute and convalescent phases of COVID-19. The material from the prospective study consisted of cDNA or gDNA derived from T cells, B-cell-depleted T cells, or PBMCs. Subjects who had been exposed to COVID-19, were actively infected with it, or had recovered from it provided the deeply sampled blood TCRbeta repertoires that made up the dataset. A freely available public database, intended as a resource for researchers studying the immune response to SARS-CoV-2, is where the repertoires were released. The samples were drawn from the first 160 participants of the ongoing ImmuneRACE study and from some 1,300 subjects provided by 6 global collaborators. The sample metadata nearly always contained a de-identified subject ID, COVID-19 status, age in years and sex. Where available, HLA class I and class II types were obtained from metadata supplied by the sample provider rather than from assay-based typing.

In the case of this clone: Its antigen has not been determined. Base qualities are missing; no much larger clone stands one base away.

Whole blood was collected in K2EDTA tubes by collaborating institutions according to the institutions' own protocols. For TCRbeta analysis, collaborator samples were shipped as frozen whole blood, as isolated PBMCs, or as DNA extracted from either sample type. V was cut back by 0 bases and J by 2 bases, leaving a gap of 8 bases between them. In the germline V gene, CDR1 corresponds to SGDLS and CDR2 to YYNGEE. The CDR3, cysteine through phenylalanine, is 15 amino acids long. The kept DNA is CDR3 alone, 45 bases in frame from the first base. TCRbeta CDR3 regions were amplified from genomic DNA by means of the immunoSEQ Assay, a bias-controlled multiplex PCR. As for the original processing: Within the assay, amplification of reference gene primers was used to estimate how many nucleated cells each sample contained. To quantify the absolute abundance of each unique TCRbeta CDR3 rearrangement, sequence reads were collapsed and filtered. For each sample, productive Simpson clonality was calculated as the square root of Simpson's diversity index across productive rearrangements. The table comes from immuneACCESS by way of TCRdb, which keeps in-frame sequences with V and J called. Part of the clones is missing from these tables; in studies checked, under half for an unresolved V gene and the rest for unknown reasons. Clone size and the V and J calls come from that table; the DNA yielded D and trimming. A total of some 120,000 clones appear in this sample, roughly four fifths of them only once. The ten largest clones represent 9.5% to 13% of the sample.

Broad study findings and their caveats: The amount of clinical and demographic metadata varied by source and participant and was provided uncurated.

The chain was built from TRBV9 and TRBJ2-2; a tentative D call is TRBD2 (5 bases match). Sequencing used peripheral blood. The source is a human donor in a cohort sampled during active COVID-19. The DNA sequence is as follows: TGTGCCAGCAGCGTAGGAGGAGGCAACACCGGGGAGCTGTTTTTT. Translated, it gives CASSVGGGNTGELFF.